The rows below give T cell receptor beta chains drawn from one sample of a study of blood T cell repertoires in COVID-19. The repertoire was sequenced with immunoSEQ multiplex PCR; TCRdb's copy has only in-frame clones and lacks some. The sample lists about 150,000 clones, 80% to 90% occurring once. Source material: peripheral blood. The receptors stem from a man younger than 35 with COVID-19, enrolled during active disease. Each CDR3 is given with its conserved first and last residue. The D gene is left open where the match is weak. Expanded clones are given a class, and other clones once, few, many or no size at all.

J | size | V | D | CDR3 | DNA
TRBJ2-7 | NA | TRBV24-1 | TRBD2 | CATSDSSSLAGDEQYF | TGTGCCACCAGTGATTCTTCTAGTCTAGCGGGAGACGAGCAGTACTTC
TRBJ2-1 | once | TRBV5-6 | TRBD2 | CASRGEGRNEQFF | TGTGCCAGCAGGGGGGAGGGCCGGAATGAGCAGTTCTTC
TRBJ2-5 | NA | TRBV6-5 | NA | CASSQGGGWETQYF | TGTGCCAGCAGCCAAGGAGGAGGGTGGGAGACCCAGTACTTC
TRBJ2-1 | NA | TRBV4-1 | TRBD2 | CASSQAWASGTTYNEQFF | TGCGCCAGCAGCCAAGCCTGGGCTAGCGGTACCACCTACAATGAGCAGTTCTTC
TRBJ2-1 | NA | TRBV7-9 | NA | CASSLVRLRGYNEQFF | TGTGCCAGCAGCTTAGTACGACTACGGGGTTACAATGAGCAGTTCTTC
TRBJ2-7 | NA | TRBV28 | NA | CASSLFLASGYEQYF | TGTGCCAGCAGTTTATTTCTGGCTTCAGGGTACGAGCAGTACTTC
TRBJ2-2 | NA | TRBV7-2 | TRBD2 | CASSLYLVAGETGELFF | TGTGCCAGCAGCTTATATTTAGTAGCGGGAGAAACCGGGGAGCTGTTTTTT
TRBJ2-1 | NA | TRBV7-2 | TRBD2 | CASSPVAGGSYNEQFF | TGTGCCAGCAGCCCGGTAGCGGGGGGCTCCTACAATGAGCAGTTCTTC
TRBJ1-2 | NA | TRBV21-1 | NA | CASSFHYRTGSGTVYGYTF | TGTGCCAGCAGCTTCCACTACCGGACAGGGTCGGGGACGGTCTATGGCTACACCTTC
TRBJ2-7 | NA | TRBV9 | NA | CASSPRSGRTYEQYF | TGTGCCAGCAGCCCCCGGTCAGGGCGAACCTACGAGCAGTACTTC
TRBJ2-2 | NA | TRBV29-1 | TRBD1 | CSVATGGKSTGELFF | TGCAGCGTTGCTACAGGGGGTAAGAGCACCGGGGAGCTGTTTTTT
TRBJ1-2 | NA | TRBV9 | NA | CASSVRGNYGYTF | TGTGCCAGCAGCGTACGAGGGAACTATGGCTACACCTTC
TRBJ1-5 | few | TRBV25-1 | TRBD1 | CASSEGTGWNSNQPQHF | TGTGCCAGCAGTGAGGGGACAGGGTGGAACAGCAATCAGCCCCAGCATTTT
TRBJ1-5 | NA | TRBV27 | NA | CASSAGFDQPQHF | TGTGCCAGCTCCGCGGGCTTCGATCAGCCCCAGCATTTT
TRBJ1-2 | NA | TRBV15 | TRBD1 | CATSRESGGGGLGYTF | TGTGCCACCAGCAGAGAATCTGGAGGGGGCGGGTTAGGCTACACCTTC
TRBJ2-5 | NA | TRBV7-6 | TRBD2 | CASSLVPSGVQETQYF | TGTGCCAGCAGCTTAGTCCCTAGCGGGGTCCAAGAGACCCAGTACTTC
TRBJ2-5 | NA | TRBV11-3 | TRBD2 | CASSPGGRETQYF | TGTGCCAGCAGCCCGGGAGGGCGTGAGACCCAGTACTTC
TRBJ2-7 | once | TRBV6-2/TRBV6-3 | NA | CASSYGHSSYEQYF | TGTGCCAGCAGTTATGGTCATAGCTCCTACGAGCAGTACTTC
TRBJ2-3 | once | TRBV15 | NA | CATSAATDTQYF | TGTGCCACCAGCGCGGCCACAGATACGCAGTATTTT
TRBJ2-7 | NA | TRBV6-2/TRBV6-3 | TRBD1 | CASSYEGRGLRVYEQYF | TGTGCCAGCAGTTACGAAGGAAGGGGGCTCCGCGTCTACGAGCAGTACTTC
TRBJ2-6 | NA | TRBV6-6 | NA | CASRELSSGANVLTF | TGTGCCAGCAGGGAACTAAGCTCTGGGGCCAACGTCCTGACTTTC
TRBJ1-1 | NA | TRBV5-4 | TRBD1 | CASSLNIRDRGRNTEAFF | TGTGCCAGCAGCTTGAATATTCGGGACAGGGGAAGGAACACTGAAGCTTTCTTT
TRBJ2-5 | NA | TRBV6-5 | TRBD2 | CASSPGLALETQYF | TGTGCCAGCAGCCCGGGACTAGCGCTAGAGACCCAGTACTTC